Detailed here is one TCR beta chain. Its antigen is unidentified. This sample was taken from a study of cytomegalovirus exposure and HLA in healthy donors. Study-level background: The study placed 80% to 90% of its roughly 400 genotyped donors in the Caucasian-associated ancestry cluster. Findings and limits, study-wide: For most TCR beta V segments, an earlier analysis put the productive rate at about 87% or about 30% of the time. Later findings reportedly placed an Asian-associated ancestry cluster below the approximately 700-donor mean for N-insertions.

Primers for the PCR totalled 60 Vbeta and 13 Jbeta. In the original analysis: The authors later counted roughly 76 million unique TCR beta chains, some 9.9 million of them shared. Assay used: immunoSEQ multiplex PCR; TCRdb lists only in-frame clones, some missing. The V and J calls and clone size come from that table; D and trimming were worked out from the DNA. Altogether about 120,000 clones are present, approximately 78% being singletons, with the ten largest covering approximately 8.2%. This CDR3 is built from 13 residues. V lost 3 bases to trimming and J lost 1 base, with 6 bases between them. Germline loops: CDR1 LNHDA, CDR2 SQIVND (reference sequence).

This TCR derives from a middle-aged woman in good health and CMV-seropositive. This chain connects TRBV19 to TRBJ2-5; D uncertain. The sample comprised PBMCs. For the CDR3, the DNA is TGTGCCAGTAGTATGAACTCCCAAGAGACCCAGTACTTC. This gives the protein CASSMNSQETQYF.